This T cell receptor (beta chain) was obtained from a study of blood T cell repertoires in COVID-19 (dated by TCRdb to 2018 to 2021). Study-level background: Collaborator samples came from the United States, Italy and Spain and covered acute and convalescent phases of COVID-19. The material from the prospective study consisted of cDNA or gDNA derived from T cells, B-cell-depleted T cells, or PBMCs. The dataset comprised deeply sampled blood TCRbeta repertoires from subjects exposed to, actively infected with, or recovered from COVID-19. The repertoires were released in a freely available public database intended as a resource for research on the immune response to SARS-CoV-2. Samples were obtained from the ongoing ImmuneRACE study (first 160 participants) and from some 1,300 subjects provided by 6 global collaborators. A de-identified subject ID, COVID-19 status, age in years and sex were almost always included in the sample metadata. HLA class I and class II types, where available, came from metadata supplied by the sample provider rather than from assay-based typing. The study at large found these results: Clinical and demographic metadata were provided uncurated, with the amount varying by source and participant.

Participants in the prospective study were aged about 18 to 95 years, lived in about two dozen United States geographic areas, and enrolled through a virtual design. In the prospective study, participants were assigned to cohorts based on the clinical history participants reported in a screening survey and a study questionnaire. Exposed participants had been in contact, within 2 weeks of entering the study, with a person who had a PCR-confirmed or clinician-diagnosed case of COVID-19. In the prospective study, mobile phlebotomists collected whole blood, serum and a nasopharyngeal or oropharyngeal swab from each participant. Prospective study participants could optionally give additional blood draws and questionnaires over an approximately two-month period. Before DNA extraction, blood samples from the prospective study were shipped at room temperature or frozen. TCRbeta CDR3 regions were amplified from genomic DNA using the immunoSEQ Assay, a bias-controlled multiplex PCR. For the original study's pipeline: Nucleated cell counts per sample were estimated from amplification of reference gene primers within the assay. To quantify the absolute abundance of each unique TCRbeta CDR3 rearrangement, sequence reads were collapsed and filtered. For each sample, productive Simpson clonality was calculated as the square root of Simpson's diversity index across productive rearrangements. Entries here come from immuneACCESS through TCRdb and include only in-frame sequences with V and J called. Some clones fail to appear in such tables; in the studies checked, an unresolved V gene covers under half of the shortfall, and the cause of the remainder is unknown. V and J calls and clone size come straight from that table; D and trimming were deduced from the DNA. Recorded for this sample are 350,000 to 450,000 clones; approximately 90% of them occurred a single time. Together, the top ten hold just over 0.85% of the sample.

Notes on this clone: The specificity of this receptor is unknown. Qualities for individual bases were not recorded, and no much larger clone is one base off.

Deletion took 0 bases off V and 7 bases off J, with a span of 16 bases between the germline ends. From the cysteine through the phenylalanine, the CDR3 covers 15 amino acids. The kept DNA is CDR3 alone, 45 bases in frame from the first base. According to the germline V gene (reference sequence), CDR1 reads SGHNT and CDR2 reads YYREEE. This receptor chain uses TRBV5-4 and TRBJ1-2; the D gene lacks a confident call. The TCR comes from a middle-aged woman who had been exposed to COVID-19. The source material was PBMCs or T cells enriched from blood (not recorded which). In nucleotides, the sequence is TGTGCCAGCAGCTTGGCCACGGGAATAGTTGGTGGCTACACCTTC. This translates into CASSLATGIVGGYTF.